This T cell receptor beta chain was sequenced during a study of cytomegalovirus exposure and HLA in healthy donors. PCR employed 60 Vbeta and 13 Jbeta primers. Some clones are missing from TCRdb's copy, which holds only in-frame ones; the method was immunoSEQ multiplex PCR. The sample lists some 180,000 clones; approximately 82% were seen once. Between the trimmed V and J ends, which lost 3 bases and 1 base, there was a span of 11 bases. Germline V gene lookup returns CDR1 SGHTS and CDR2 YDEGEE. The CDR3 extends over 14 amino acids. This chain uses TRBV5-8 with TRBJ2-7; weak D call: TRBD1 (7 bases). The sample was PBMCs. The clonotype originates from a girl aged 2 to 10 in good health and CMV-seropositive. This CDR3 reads CASSWRGPSYEQYF. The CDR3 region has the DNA TGTGCCAGCAGCTGGAGGGGGCCATCCTACGAGCAGTACTTC.